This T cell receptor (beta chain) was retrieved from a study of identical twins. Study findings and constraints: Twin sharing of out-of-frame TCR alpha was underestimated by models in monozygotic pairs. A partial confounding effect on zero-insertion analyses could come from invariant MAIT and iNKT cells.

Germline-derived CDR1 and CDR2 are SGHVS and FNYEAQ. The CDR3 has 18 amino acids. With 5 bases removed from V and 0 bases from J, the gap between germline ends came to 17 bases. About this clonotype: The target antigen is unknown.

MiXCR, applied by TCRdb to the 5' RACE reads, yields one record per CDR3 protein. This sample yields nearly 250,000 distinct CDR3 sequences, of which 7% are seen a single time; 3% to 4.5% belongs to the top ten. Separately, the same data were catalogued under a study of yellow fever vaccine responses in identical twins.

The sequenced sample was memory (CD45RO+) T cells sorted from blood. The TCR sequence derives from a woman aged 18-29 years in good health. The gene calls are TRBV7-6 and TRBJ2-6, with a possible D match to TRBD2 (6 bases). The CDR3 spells CASSQSGTDDSGANVLTF. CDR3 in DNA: TGTGCCAGCAGCCAATCCGGGACTGATGACTCTGGGGCCAACGTCCTGACTTTC.